The 16 T cell receptor beta chains below come from one sample, sequenced in a study of T-cell reconstitution after alpha-beta-depleted transplantation in children. Using unique molecular identifiers, the investigators prepared the TCRbeta library. TCRdb reprocessed the PCR reads via MiXCR and lists one record per CDR3 protein. This repertoire shows roughly 790,000 distinct CDR3 sequences, roughly 15% found once; its top ten account for roughly 5%. The starting material was PBMCs, mostly from graft donor cells, obtained 360 days after TCRalphabeta/CD19-depleted stem cell transplant. These receptors all stem from a male patient between 10 and 17 years old who had a stem cell transplant for acute lymphoblastic leukemia, so the T cells may come from the graft donor.

CDR3 amino acids: CASSIDRDRGRNIQYF. For the CDR3, the DNA is TGTGCCAGCAGCATAGACCGGGACAGGGGGCGAAACATTCAGTACTTC. This chain uses TRBV7-9 with TRBJ2-4; 12 nucleotides line up with TRBD1. Germline assignment: CDR1 SEHNR and CDR2 FQNEAQ (reference sequence). CDR3 length equals 16 residues. V lost 5 bases and J lost 6; bases outside the gene matches: 8.

This clonotype has a handful of counts. The chain joins TRBV24-1 to TRBJ2-1, with D possibly matching TRBD1 (5 bases). V lost 10 bases to trimming and J lost 4 bases, with 16 bases between them. This CDR3 spans 14 amino acids. In germline, CDR1 is KGHDR, CDR2 SFDVKD. CDR3 loop: CATGPQGVYNEQFF. The CDR3 DNA reads as TGTGCCACGGGGCCTCAAGGGGTATACAATGAGCAGTTCTTC.

In this sample, this clonotype turned up a few times. The chain uses TRBV11-3 and TRBJ2-3; 13 bases are a match to TRBD2. CDR1 is SGHNT and CDR2 is YENEEA in the germline V gene. The V segment lost 5 bases and the J segment 5 bases; nucleotides outside the gene matches: 10. This CDR3 has 17 amino acids. Here the CDR3 DNA reads TGTGCCAGCAGCGACCAAACTAGCGGGAGGGCCGTAGATACGCAGTATTTT. Amino acids: CASSDQTSGRAVDTQYF.

V is TRBV18 and J is TRBJ2-4; 8 bases agree with TRBD2. Germline V gene data show CDR1 as KGHSH and CDR2 as LQKENI. After removal of 0 bases from V and 0 bases from J, the junction contained 4 bases not matched to a gene. The CDR3 has 17 amino acids. CDR3 nucleotides: TGTGCCAGCTCACCACCGAGGAGCGGGAGAGCCAAAAACATTCAGTACTTC. Encoded protein: CASSPPRSGRAKNIQYF.

This clonotype was recorded at least ten times. CDR3 sequence (DNA): TGCAGCGGTGGCAGCCTGAACACTGAAGCTTTCTTT. Protein: CSGGSLNTEAFF. This rearrangement joins TRBV29-1 to TRBJ1-1, with no clear D. Germline assignment: CDR1 SQVTM and CDR2 ANQGSEA. V lost 7 bases to trimming and J lost 0 bases, with 9 bases between them. The CDR3 is 12 residues long.

This sequence joins TRBV27 and TRBJ2-1; 9 bases fit TRBD1. The CDR3 covers 15 residues. The V gene's germline CDR1 is MNHEY and CDR2 SMNVEV (reference sequence). V lost 3 bases to trimming and J lost 4 bases; unmatched junction nucleotides: 4. Written as DNA, the CDR3 is TGTGCCAGCAGTTTCACGGGACAGGGTTACAATGAGCAGTTCTTC. Protein product: CASSFTGQGYNEQFF.

The rearrangement joins TRBV12-3 or TRBV12-4 to TRBJ2-2; a weak D match, TRBD2 (5 bases). The V end was cut by 8 bases, the J end by 7 bases, with 8 bases between. This CDR3 has 11 residues. The CDR3 spells CASLSGGELFF. The CDR3 DNA sequence: TGTGCCAGCTTGAGCGGCGGGGAGCTGTTTTTT.

The V call is TRBV6-5, the J call TRBJ2-1; D gene uncertain. V shed 2 bases and J shed 0 bases, with 11 bases lying between them. The CDR3 spans 16 residues. Germline V gene sequence: CDR1 MNHEY, CDR2 SVGAGI. CDR3: CASSYLKLSSYNEQFF. CDR3 DNA: TGTGCCAGCAGTTACCTCAAGCTGAGCTCCTACAATGAGCAGTTCTTC.

This clonotype was recorded many times. This chain connects TRBV7-6 to TRBJ1-1; D not certain. Germline values: CDR1 SGHVS, CDR2 FNYEAQ. The V gene lost 4 bases and the J gene lost 4 bases, with 13 bases spanning the gap. This CDR3 is 14 amino acids long. This CDR3 is CASSSLLGGTEAFF. The DNA of the CDR3 is TGTGCCAGCAGCTCCCTACTTGGTGGCACTGAAGCTTTCTTT.

This clonotype has just a few counts. V is TRBV20-1 and J is TRBJ2-7; 13 bases are a match to TRBD2. The CDR3 consists of 16 residues. Germline V gives CDR1 DFQATT, CDR2 SNEGSKA (reference sequence). After removal of 5 bases from V and 4 bases from J, the junction contained 11 bases not matched to a gene. This CDR3 is CSAGRPLAGGWYEQYF. CDR3 in DNA: TGCAGTGCTGGGCGGCCACTAGCGGGAGGGTGGTACGAGCAGTACTTC.

This clonotype came up a few times. This chain uses TRBV4-1 with TRBJ1-1; TRBD1 agrees at 9 bases. The CDR3 sequence is 17 residues long. J lost 0 bases, V lost 0 bases, and 5 bases had no gene match. Germline lookup yields CDR1 MGHRA and CDR2 YSYEKL. The CDR3 protein is CASSQEGQGFVNTEAFF. CDR3 in DNA: TGCGCCAGCAGCCAAGAAGGACAGGGGTTTGTGAACACTGAAGCTTTCTTT.

This clonotype showed up just a few times. The rearrangement links TRBV5-1 to TRBJ2-1; D may be TRBD2 (5 bases). In germline, CDR1 is SGHRS, CDR2 YFSETQ. V was pared by 3 bases and J by 9 bases, with 19 bases between. The CDR3 has 15 amino acids. CDR3 DNA sequence: TGCGCCAGCAGCTCGCCAACTAGATCCCCGGGTGAGCAGTTCTTC. This encodes CASSSPTRSPGEQFF.

This chain connects TRBV3-1 to TRBJ2-1; D not resolved. V dropped 2 bases and J dropped 10 bases, with 9 bases sitting between them. The CDR3 length is 12 residues. Germline values: CDR1 LGHDT, CDR2 YNNKEL (reference sequence). The chain's CDR3 is CASSQLRLEQFF. DNA of the CDR3: TGTGCCAGCAGCCAACTCCGGTTAGAGCAGTTCTTC.

J is TRBJ2-3 and V is TRBV11-2; 11 nucleotides agree with TRBD2. Germline lookup yields CDR1 SGHAT and CDR2 FQNNGV. The CDR3 loop spans 18 amino acids. J was trimmed by 4 bases and V by 5 bases; bases with no gene match: 14. The CDR3 protein is CASSDGTSGSWGADTQYF. Here the CDR3 DNA reads TGTGCCAGCAGCGACGGGACTAGCGGATCCTGGGGGGCAGATACGCAGTATTTT.

The rearrangement uses TRBV12-3 or TRBV12-4 and TRBJ1-2; D may be TRBD1 (6 bases). CDR3 length: 14 residues. V gave up 8 bases and J gave up 3 bases, with 16 bases separating them. This chain's CDR3 is CASSIGGFDYGYTF. CDR3 nucleotide sequence: TGTGCCAGCTCGATAGGGGGTTTTGACTATGGCTACACCTTC.

The chain carries TRBV3-1 and TRBJ2-5; D not certain. The CDR3 sequence is 14 residues long. Trimming stripped 0 bases from V and 1 base from J, with 6 bases between. The germline CDR1 and CDR2 sequences are LGHDT and YNNKEL (reference sequence). The CDR3 DNA is TGTGCCAGCAGCCAAGAACAGATCCAAGAGACCCAGTACTTC. The encoded protein is CASSQEQIQETQYF.